The clone carrying this T cell receptor beta chain is labeled as medium-sized. Tregs were sorted as CD4+CD25+CD127-/low cells. Full-length variable regions came from constant-region reverse primers plus semi-nested Nested Universal Primer A PCR. TCRdb used MiXCR to reprocess the 5' RACE reads, holding one entry per CDR3 protein. The data contain 10,000 or so distinct CDR3 sequences, about a quarter of them singletons. CDR3 length equals 14 residues. Trimming pared 2 bases from V and 0 bases from J, leaving 5 bases between. The sequence came from a female donor with breast cancer. The sequenced sample was Tregs sorted from blood. This chain joins TRBV12-3 or TRBV12-4 and TRBJ1-3; D gene ambiguous. The CDR3 DNA is TGTGCCAGCAGTTTATTCAGCTCTGGAAACACCATATATTTT. Amino acids: CASSLFSSGNTIYF.